The next 15 T cell receptor beta chains were all read from a single sample in a study of T-cell reconstitution after alpha-beta-depleted transplantation in children. TCRbeta library preparation incorporated unique molecular identifiers. TCRdb re-derived calls from the PCR reads in MiXCR, one entry per CDR3 protein. The sample has about 200,000 distinct CDR3 sequences; roughly 15% are singletons. The specimen was PBMCs, mostly from graft donor cells, collected 360 days after TCRalphabeta/CD19-depleted stem cell transplant. Receptor source: a male patient aged 2-10 years who had a stem cell transplant for acute lymphoblastic leukemia, so the T cells may come from the graft donor.

This clonotype was seen a few times. CDR3: CSAPRSALDLNIQYF. CDR3 bases: TGCAGTGCTCCTCGGAGTGCGCTGGATCTAAACATTCAGTACTTC. The chain employs TRBV20-1 and TRBJ2-4; D not certain. CDR1 and CDR2 from the germline V gene are DFQATT and SNEGSKA (reference sequence). Trimming removed 5 bases at V and 6 bases at J, with 20 bases between. The CDR3 length is 15 residues.

This clonotype was counted at least ten times. The chain has TRBV10-3 and TRBJ2-2, with D tentatively TRBD1 (5 bases). The CDR3 extends over 15 amino acids. CDR1 is ENHRY and CDR2 is SYGVKD in the germline V gene. V lost 4 bases to trimming and J lost 5 bases, with 14 bases between them. The CDR3 bases are TGTGCCATCAGTGGTGCCGACAGAGGAACCGGGGAGCTGTTTTTT. Its protein product is CAISGADRGTGELFF.

The chain carries TRBV20-1 and TRBJ2-3; D unresolved. Trimming took 0 bases from V and 0 from J, leaving 7 bases between them. Germline V gene data show CDR1 as DFQATT and CDR2 as SNEGSKA (reference sequence). The CDR3 consists of 14 residues. The CDR3: CSARDSASTDTQYF. In DNA, the CDR3 is TGCAGTGCTAGAGATAGTGCTAGCACAGATACGCAGTATTTT.

V gene TRBV6-2 or TRBV6-3 combines with J gene TRBJ2-5, with D possibly being TRBD1 or TRBD2 (5 bases each). V dropped 6 bases and J dropped 4 bases, with 27 bases sitting between them. This CDR3 has 18 amino acids. Per the germline V gene, CDR1 is MNHEY and CDR2 is SVGEGT. The DNA of the CDR3 is TGTGCCAGCAGCACCGACTCCCTGGGGGTCCGAGGAAGAGAGACCCAGTACTTC. Amino acid sequence: CASSTDSLGVRGRETQYF.

This clonotype was recorded a few times. The chain recombines TRBV20-1 with TRBJ1-1, with D possibly matching TRBD1 (5 bases). V dropped 3 bases and J dropped 0 bases, with 8 bases sitting between them. Germline-derived CDR1 and CDR2 are DFQATT and SNEGSKA (reference sequence). The CDR3 totals 13 residues. The DNA of the CDR3 is TGCAGTGCTAGGAGGGGATTGAACACTGAAGCTTTCTTT. This codes for CSARRGLNTEAFF.

This clonotype was picked up a small number of times. V is TRBV29-1 and J is TRBJ2-1; D gene unclear. Germline CDR1 is SQVTM and CDR2 is ANQGSEA. The CDR3 spans 13 residues. The germline V and J ends were trimmed by 6 bases and 7 bases, with 16 bases remaining between them. CDR3 protein: CSVDRRGKNEQFF. CDR3 DNA sequence: TGCAGCGTGGATAGACGTGGGAAAAATGAGCAGTTCTTC.

The gene calls are TRBV6-2 or TRBV6-3 and TRBJ1-1; D remains unclear. CDR1 MNHEY and CDR2 SVGEGT come from the germline V gene. V was cut by 1 base and J by 6 bases, with 6 bases left in between. CDR3 length: 12 residues. CDR3 DNA sequence: TGTGCCAGCAGTTACTTGGGATCTGAAGCTTTCTTT. It specifies CASSYLGSEAFF.

The V gene is TRBV6-2 or TRBV6-3, the J gene TRBJ1-6; D is uncertain. The V and J ends lost 7 bases and 7 bases respectively, with 20 bases between them. Germline CDR1 reads MNHEY; CDR2 reads SVGEGT. The CDR3 covers 16 residues. This CDR3 reads CASTDPVLSQNSPLHF. CDR3 coding DNA: TGTGCCAGCACCGACCCGGTTCTCTCACAAAATTCACCCCTCCACTTT.

This clonotype was seen ten or more times. The chain carries TRBV29-1 and TRBJ2-3; D unresolved. Per germline, CDR1 SQVTM and CDR2 ANQGSEA. V lost 1 base and J 1 base, leaving 3 bases between the germline ends. The CDR3 has 12 residues. The CDR3 here is CSVEGGTDTQYF. In DNA, the CDR3 is TGCAGCGTTGAAGGGGGCACAGATACGCAGTATTTT.

This clonotype was detected only a few times. The chain employs TRBV24-1 and TRBJ2-1; 12 nucleotides match TRBD2. This CDR3 region has 15 residues. The J segment lost 8 bases and the V segment lost 7 bases, leaving 8 bases of the junction unmatched. Germline values: CDR1 KGHDR, CDR2 SFDVKD. CDR3 in amino acids: CATSHGSSGGDEQFF. The CDR3 nucleotides are TGTGCCACCAGCCATGGGTCTAGCGGGGGGGATGAGCAGTTCTTC.

J is TRBJ2-3 and V is TRBV27, with D maybe TRBD2 (6 bases). The CDR3 consists of 16 residues. Germline CDR1 and CDR2: MNHEY and SMNVEV (reference sequence). Trimming removed 2 bases from V and 1 base from J, with 13 bases in between. The CDR3 loop reads CASSLVLWGGTDTQYF. CDR3 bases: TGTGCCAGCAGTTTAGTATTGTGGGGGGGCACAGATACGCAGTATTTT.

The chain combines TRBV3-1 with TRBJ2-7, with D perhaps matching TRBD1 (5 bases). V shed 0 bases and J shed 0 bases, with 15 bases lying between them. The CDR3 loop spans 17 amino acids. Germline CDR1 LGHDT, CDR2 YNNKEL (reference sequence). This CDR3 reads CASSQDGLRQTSYEQYF. CDR3 sequence (DNA): TGTGCCAGCAGCCAAGATGGGCTGAGACAGACCTCCTACGAGCAGTACTTC.

This clonotype was recorded a few times. V and J are TRBV28 and TRBJ1-6; TRBD1 matches 9 bases. Germline CDR1 and CDR2: MDHEN and SYDVKM. Trimming cost V 4 bases and J 6 bases; bases outside gene matches: 4. CDR3 length: 15 residues. This chain's CDR3 is CASSYGTGINSPLHF. CDR3 sequence (DNA): TGTGCCAGCAGTTATGGGACAGGGATTAATTCACCCCTCCACTTT.

This clonotype was picked up a small number of times. The rearrangement uses TRBV4-3 and TRBJ2-3; 9 bases fit TRBD2. In germline, CDR1 is LGHNA, CDR2 YSLEER. The CDR3 spans 16 residues. The V gene end was trimmed by 1 base and the J gene end by 4 bases; junction bases not matched to a gene: 6. In nucleotides, the CDR3 is TGCGCCAGCAGCCAAGGACTAGCGGTAGATGCAGATACGCAGTATTTT. This sequence encodes CASSQGLAVDADTQYF.

Ten or more counts support this clonotype. The chain couples TRBV5-1 to TRBJ2-5; D perhaps matches TRBD2 (6 bases). The CDR3 length is 13 residues. V was pared by 0 bases and J by 5 bases, with 8 bases between. Germline CDR1 reads SGHRS; CDR2 reads YFSETQ. CDR3 DNA: TGCGCCAGCAGCTTGGAACTAGCCGAGACCCAGTACTTC. Residues: CASSLELAETQYF.